The 27 T cell receptor beta chains below were found in one sample sequenced in a study of blood T cell repertoires in COVID-19. Repertoires were generated with immunoSEQ multiplex PCR, while TCRdb's copy carries only in-frame clones and drops some. The table shows around 99,000 clones, with about nine tenths occurring only once. The source material was peripheral blood. Receptors originate from a human donor in a cohort sampled during active COVID-19.

The chain is built from TRBV6-5 and TRBJ1-1, with 8 positions matching TRBD1. The CDR3 is 12 residues long. The V gene end was trimmed by 5 bases and the J gene end by 10 bases; junction bases not matched to a gene: 6. The germline gives CDR1 MNHEY, CDR2 SVGAGI. The CDR3 bases are TGTGCCAGCAGTCGCACAGGGGGGCGAGCTTTCTTT. Residues: CASSRTGGRAFF.

The rearrangement joins TRBV7-3 to TRBJ1-1; D gene ambiguous. Germline V lookup: CDR1 SGHTA, CDR2 FQGTGA. Trimming removed 3 bases from V and 7 bases from J, with 12 bases in between. This CDR3 has 13 residues. The chain's CDR3 is CASSFISGGEAFF. The CDR3 nucleotides are TGTGCCAGCAGCTTCATCTCAGGAGGTGAAGCTTTCTTT.

The rearrangement uses TRBV11-2 and TRBJ1-1; D is unresolved. The CDR3 has 13 amino acids. The ends were cut back, 5 bases at V and 0 bases at J, with 7 bases in the middle. Germline assignment: CDR1 SGHAT and CDR2 FQNNGV. The CDR3 bases are TGTGCCAGCAGCCCGCAGATGAACACTGAAGCTTTCTTT. It translates to CASSPQMNTEAFF.

The chain carries TRBV11-3 and TRBJ2-3, with TRBD2 matching over 8 bases. This CDR3 spans 19 amino acids. Germline CDR1 SGHNT, CDR2 YENEEA. The junction had 19 bases not matched to a gene; V was cut back by 5 bases and J by 3 bases. The CDR3 region is CASSPRSGWAGGRTDTQYF. In nucleotides, the CDR3 is TGTGCCAGCAGCCCCCGGAGCGGTTGGGCGGGGGGTCGGACAGATACGCAGTATTTT. Full variable domain (missing parts from reference TRBV11-3 and TRBJ2-3): EAGVVQSPRYKIIEKKQPVAFWCNPISGHNTLYWYLQNLGQGPELLIRYENEEAVDDSQLPKDRFSAERLKGVDSTLKIQPAELGDSAVYLCASSPRSGWAGGRTDTQYFGPGTRLTVL.

This chain joins TRBV28 and TRBJ1-5; D unresolved. V was trimmed by 2 bases and J by 0 bases, leaving 8 bases between them. This CDR3 region has 15 residues. Germline V gives CDR1 MDHEN, CDR2 SYDVKM. CDR3 nucleotides: TGTGCCAGCAGTTTACTCGGGATTAGCAATCAGCCCCAGCATTTT. It yields the protein CASSLLGISNQPQHF.

This chain connects TRBV14 to TRBJ2-2, with a weak D call TRBD1 (6 bases). The V gene lost 6 bases and the J gene lost 8 bases, with 19 bases spanning the gap. The CDR3 runs to 15 residues. Germline assignment: CDR1 SGHDN and CDR2 FVKESK. The CDR3 DNA reads as TGTGCCAGCAGACCCACCGCGCAGGGACAAGGGGAGCTGTTTTTT. Protein: CASRPTAQGQGELFF.

V usage is TRBV6-1 and J usage is TRBJ2-3; D possibly corresponds to TRBD1 (5 bases). The CDR3 has 14 residues. In germline, CDR1 is MNHNS, CDR2 SASEGT. The V end lost 2 bases, the J end lost 6 bases, and 12 bases lay between the germline ends. Here the CDR3 DNA reads TGTGCCAGCAGTGAAAGACCTAGGGGTGATACGCAGTATTTT. Protein: CASSERPRGDTQYF.

V usage is TRBV6-6 and J usage is TRBJ1-5, with TRBD1 identical over 8 bases. The CDR3 length is 16 residues. Germline CDR1 reads MNHNY; CDR2 reads SVGAGI (reference sequence). Trimming removed 0 bases from V and 5 bases from J; junction bases left unmatched: 6. CDR3 coding DNA: TGTGCCAGCAGTTACTCTCCAGGGGGCGGCGATCAGCCCCAGCATTTT. It is translated as CASSYSPGGGDQPQHF.

The rearrangement uses TRBV24-1 and TRBJ1-2; tentative D call: TRBD1 (5 bases). V was shortened by 4 bases and J by 4 bases, with 18 bases between the two germline ends. Germline V CDR1 and CDR2: KGHDR, SFDVKD. The CDR3 is 16 amino acids. This CDR3 is CATSDSRWGTSYGYTF. The CDR3 DNA is TGTGCCACCAGTGACTCCAGGTGGGGGACTTCCTATGGCTACACCTTC.

The V gene is TRBV4-3, the J gene TRBJ2-3; 9 bases agree with TRBD2. Trimming at V came to 4 bases and at J to 6 bases, leaving 5 bases not matched to a gene. The CDR3 runs to 14 residues. CDR1 and CDR2 from the germline V gene are LGHNA and YSLEER. The CDR3 bases are TGCGCCAGCAGCCGCGCTAGCGGGATCGATACGCAGTATTTT. As protein: CASSRASGIDTQYF.

The chain has TRBV4-3 and TRBJ2-7; 7 bases align to TRBD2. CDR1 is LGHNA and CDR2 is YSLEER in the germline V gene. Unmatched junction bases numbered 5, after V lost 0 bases and J lost 0 bases. This CDR3 is 16 amino acids long. The CDR3 is CASSQEGGSSSYEQYF. DNA of the CDR3: TGCGCCAGCAGCCAAGAGGGGGGGTCCAGCTCCTACGAGCAGTACTTC.

The V gene is TRBV27, the J gene TRBJ2-2, with TRBD2 identical over 8 bases. Per the germline V gene, CDR1 is MNHEY and CDR2 is SMNVEV (reference sequence). The ends lost 5 bases at V and 0 bases at J; junction bases unmatched: 2. The CDR3 covers 15 residues. CDR3 residues: CASSTSGANTGELFF. The CDR3 nucleotides are TGTGCCAGCAGTACTAGCGGAGCGAACACCGGGGAGCTGTTTTTT.

This chain links TRBV13 with TRBJ2-7; a possible D gene is TRBD2 (5 bases). V was clipped by 4 bases and J by 6 bases, with 16 bases between them. This CDR3 spans 14 amino acids. CDR1 and CDR2 (germline): PRHDT, FYEKMQ (reference sequence). The CDR3 loop reads CASSSGDRAGEQYF. CDR3 in DNA: TGTGCCAGCAGCTCTGGGGATCGGGCGGGCGAGCAGTACTTC.

A note on this clone: The junction shows a germline mismatch at one end, possibly a read error. The chain couples TRBV29-1 to TRBJ1-2; a possible D gene is TRBD1 (6 bases). Germline values: CDR1 SQVTM, CDR2 ANQGSEA. This CDR3 region has 14 residues. CDR3 in amino acids: CSVEAVEAPGTTGF. CDR3 coding DNA: TGCAGCGTTGAAGCCGTTGAAGCCCCGGGAACGACAGGATTC. The complete variable domain, with remaining parts taken from reference TRBV29-1 and TRBJ1-2, reads SAVISQKPSRDICQRGTSLTIQCQVDSQVTMMFWYRQQPGQSLTLIATANQGSEATYESGFVIDKFPISRPNLTFSTLTVSNMSPEDSSIYLCSVEAVEAPGTTGFGSGTRLTVV.

Turning to this clone: Within the sample, other DNA sequences also encode this same CDR3. The chain links TRBV5-1 to TRBJ1-1, with 7 bases aligning to TRBD1. This CDR3 has 14 residues. Losses at the gene ends were 4 bases for V and 2 bases for J; bases not matched to a gene: 5. Looked up from germline, CDR1 is SGHRS and CDR2 is YFSETQ. DNA of the CDR3: TGCGCCAGCAGCCGGGGACAGTCCAACACTGAAGCTTTCTTT. Translation: CASSRGQSNTEAFF.

The V gene is TRBV5-1, the J gene TRBJ2-2, with TRBD2 matching over 12 bases. Trimming at V came to 2 bases and at J to 6 bases, leaving 8 bases not matched to a gene. CDR1 and CDR2 (germline): SGHRS, YFSETQ. This CDR3 region has 17 residues. The CDR3 nucleotides are TGCGCCAGCAGCTTCACCGAGACTAGCGGGAGCCCCGGGGAGCTGTTTTTT. It yields the protein CASSFTETSGSPGELFF. The full variable domain, rest sourced from reference TRBV5-1 and TRBJ2-2, is KAGVTQTPRYLIKTRGQQVTLSCSPISGHRSVSWYQQTPGQGLQFLFEYFSETQRNKGNFPGRFSGRQFSNSRSEMNVSTLELGDSALYLCASSFTETSGSPGELFFGEGSRLTVL.

The gene calls are TRBV5-1 and TRBJ1-2; a possible D gene is TRBD1 (6 bases). Trimming left V 6 bases short and J 6 bases short, with 9 bases between. CDR3 length equals 11 residues. The germline V gene encodes CDR1 SGHRS and CDR2 YFSETQ. The CDR3 DNA is TGCGCCAGCACGGGGGGCGATGGCTACACCTTC. Translated: CASTGGDGYTF.

V and J are TRBV28 and TRBJ1-5; D is possibly TRBD1 (6 bases). The CDR3 loop spans 14 amino acids. V gave up 1 base and J gave up 5 bases, with 9 bases separating them. The V gene's germline CDR1 is MDHEN and CDR2 SYDVKM. CDR3 region: CASSLSGAHQPQHF. CDR3 nucleotides: TGTGCCAGCAGTTTATCAGGGGCTCATCAGCCCCAGCATTTT.

The chain combines TRBV3-1 (or the pseudogene TRBV3-2) with TRBJ2-7; the D gene is possibly TRBD2 (6 bases). This CDR3 has 15 residues. Per the germline V gene, CDR1 is LGHDT and CDR2 is YNNKEL (reference sequence). With 6 bases removed from V and 7 bases from J, the gap between germline ends came to 22 bases. The CDR3 DNA reads TGTGCCAGCAGTACGCGGGGCGGCAGGGAGCGGGAGCAGTACTTC. Its protein is CASSTRGGREREQYF.

CDR3 coding DNA: TGTGCCACCAGTCCGGGACTGAGCTCCTACGAGCAGTACTTC. Translation gives CATSPGLSSYEQYF. The chain employs TRBV15 and TRBJ2-7, with D possibly matching TRBD2 (6 bases). Trimming stripped 6 bases from V and 0 bases from J, with 12 bases between. The CDR3 is made up of 14 amino acids. The germline V gene has CDR1 LNHNV and CDR2 YYDKDF (reference sequence).

CDR3 residues: CASSQWTGAGELFF. The CDR3 region has the DNA TGTGCCAGCAGCCAATGGACAGGGGCCGGGGAGCTGTTTTTT. V is TRBV3-1 (or the pseudogene TRBV3-2) and J is TRBJ2-2, with TRBD1 matching 9 bases. The germline V gene encodes CDR1 LGHDT and CDR2 YNNKEL (reference sequence). This CDR3 is 14 amino acids long. Trimming at V came to 2 bases and at J to 6 bases, leaving 1 base not matched to a gene.

This chain links TRBV7-8 with TRBJ2-7; TRBD2 matches at 15 bases. J was trimmed by 0 bases and V by 5 bases; bases with no gene match: 8. The CDR3 is 18 amino acids. Germline V lookup: CDR1 SGHVS, CDR2 FQNEAQ. The CDR3 DNA follows: TGTGCCAGCAGCCGAGGGACTAGCGGGGGGCCCCCCTCCTACGAGCAGTACTTC. Encoded protein: CASSRGTSGGPPSYEQYF.

This clone was observed a few times. The DNA for the CDR3 is TGTGCCAGCACCAGACAGGGTGGTAATGGCTACACCTTC. This sequence encodes CASTRQGGNGYTF. V usage is TRBV6-5 and J usage is TRBJ1-2; 7 positions match TRBD1. The germline V gene has CDR1 MNHEY and CDR2 SVGAGI. CDR3 length equals 13 residues. V dropped 7 bases and J dropped 6; count of bases not matched to a gene: 8.

The chain carries TRBV19 and TRBJ1-1; 7 positions agree with TRBD1. Germline assignment: CDR1 LNHDA and CDR2 SQIVND (reference sequence). The CDR3 spans 14 residues. Trimming at V came to 4 bases and at J to 8 bases, leaving 10 bases not matched to a gene. CDR3 sequence: CASSTAYTGAEAFF. As DNA, the CDR3 is TGTGCCAGTAGTACCGCCTATACAGGGGCCGAAGCTTTCTTT.

The V and J genes are TRBV5-1 and TRBJ2-7, with TRBD1 matching over 9 bases. The V and J ends lost 0 bases and 3 bases, in that order; junction bases with no gene match: 4. The CDR3 has 15 amino acids. CDR1 is SGHRS and CDR2 is YFSETQ in the germline V gene. The CDR3 region has the DNA TGCGCCAGCAGCTTGGGGACAGGGGCCCTCTACGAGCAGTACTTC. It specifies CASSLGTGALYEQYF.

The CDR3, as DNA: TGTGCCAGCAGTGGGCGGACAGGGCGGAACACTGAAGCTTTCTTT. As protein: CASSGRTGRNTEAFF. The V call is TRBV28, the J call TRBJ1-1; 8 bases align to TRBD1. The CDR3 sequence is 15 residues long. The V segment lost 5 bases and the J segment 1 base; nucleotides outside the gene matches: 6. Germline assignment: CDR1 MDHEN and CDR2 SYDVKM.

CDR3 DNA: TGCGCCAGCAGACTTGGACAGGGCAGAAGCACAGATACGCAGTATTTT. Protein sequence: CASRLGQGRSTDTQYF. This chain links TRBV5-1 with TRBJ2-3, with 8 bases aligning to TRBD1. The CDR3 is 16 residues long. V lost 5 bases, J lost 0 bases, and 8 bases stayed unmatched. Germline values: CDR1 SGHRS, CDR2 YFSETQ.